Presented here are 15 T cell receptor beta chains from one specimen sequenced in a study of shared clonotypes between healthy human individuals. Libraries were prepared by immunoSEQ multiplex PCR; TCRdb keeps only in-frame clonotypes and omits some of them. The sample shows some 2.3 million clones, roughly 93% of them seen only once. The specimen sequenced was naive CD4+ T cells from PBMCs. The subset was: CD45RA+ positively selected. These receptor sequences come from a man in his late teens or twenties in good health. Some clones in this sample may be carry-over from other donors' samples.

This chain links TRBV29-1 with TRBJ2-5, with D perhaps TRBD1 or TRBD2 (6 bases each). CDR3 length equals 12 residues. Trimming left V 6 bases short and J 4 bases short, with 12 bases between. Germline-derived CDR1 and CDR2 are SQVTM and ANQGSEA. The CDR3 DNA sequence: TGCAGCGTCTCACAGGGAGGAGAGACCCAGTACTTC. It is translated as CSVSQGGETQYF.

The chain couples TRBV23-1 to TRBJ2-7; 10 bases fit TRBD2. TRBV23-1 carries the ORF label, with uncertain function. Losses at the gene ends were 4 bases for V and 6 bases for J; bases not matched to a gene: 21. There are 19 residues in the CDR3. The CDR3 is CASSPPENSSGRADLEQYF. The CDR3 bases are TGCGCCAGCAGTCCCCCCGAGAATTCGAGCGGGAGGGCCGATCTCGAGCAGTACTTC.

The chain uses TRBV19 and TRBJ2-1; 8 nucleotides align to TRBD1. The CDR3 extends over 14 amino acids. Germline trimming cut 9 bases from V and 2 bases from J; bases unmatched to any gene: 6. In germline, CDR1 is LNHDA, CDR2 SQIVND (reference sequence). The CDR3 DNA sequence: TGTGCCAGCGCCAGGACAGGGCCCTACAATGAGCAGTTCTTC. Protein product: CASARTGPYNEQFF.

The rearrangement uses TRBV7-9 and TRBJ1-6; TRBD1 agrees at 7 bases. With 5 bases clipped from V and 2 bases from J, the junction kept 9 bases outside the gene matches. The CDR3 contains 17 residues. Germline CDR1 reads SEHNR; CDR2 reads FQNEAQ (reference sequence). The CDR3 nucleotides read TGTGCCAGCAGCCCTAATAGACAGGGTGCCTATAATTCACCCCTCCACTTT. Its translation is CASSPNRQGAYNSPLHF.

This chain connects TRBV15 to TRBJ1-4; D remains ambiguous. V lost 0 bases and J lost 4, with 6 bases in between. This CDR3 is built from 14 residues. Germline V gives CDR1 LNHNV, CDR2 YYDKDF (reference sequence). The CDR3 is CATSRDYNNEKLFF. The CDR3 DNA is TGTGCCACCAGCAGAGATTATAATAATGAAAAACTGTTTTTT.

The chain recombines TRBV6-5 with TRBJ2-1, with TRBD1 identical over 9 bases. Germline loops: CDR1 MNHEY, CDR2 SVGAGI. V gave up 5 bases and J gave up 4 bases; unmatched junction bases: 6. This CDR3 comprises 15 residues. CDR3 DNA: TGTGCCAGCAGTACCCCGGGACAGGGATACAATGAGCAGTTCTTC. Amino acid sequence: CASSTPGQGYNEQFF.

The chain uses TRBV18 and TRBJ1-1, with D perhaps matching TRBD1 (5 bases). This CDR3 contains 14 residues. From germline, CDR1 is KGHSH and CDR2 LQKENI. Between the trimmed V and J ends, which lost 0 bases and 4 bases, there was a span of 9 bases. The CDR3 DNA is TGTGCCAGCTCACCACCGAGGGGTGGCACTGAAGCTTTCTTT. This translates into CASSPPRGGTEAFF.

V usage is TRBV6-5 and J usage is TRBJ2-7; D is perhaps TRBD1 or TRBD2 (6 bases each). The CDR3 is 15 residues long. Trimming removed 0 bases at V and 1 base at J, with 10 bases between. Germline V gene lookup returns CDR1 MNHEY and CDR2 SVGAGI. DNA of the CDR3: TGTGCCAGCAGTTACTCAGGGGGGTGGTCCTACGAGCAGTACTTC. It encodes CASSYSGGWSYEQYF.

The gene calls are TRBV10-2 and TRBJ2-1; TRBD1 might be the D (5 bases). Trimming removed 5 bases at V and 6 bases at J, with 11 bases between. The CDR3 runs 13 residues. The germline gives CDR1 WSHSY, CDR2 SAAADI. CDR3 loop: CASSPNRRNEQFF. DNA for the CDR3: TGCGCCAGCAGTCCGAACAGGCGCAATGAGCAGTTCTTC.

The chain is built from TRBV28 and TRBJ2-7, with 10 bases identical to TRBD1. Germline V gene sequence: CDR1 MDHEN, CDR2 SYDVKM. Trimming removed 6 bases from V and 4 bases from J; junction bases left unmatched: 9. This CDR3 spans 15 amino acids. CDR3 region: CASSIIRDRGYEQYF. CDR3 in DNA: TGTGCCAGCAGCATTATCCGGGACAGGGGATACGAGCAGTACTTC.

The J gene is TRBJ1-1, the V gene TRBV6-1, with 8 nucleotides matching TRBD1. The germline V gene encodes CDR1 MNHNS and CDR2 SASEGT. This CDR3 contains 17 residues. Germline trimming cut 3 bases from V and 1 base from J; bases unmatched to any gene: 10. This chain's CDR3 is CASSDQDRGSRNTEAFF. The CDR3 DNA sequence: TGTGCCAGCAGTGACCAAGACAGGGGTAGTCGGAACACTGAAGCTTTCTTT.

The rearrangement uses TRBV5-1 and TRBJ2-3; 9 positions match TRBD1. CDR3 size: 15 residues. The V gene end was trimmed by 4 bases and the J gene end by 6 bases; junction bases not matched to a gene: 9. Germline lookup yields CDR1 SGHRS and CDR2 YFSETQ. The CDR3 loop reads CASSPGQGRRDTQYF. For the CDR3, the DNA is TGCGCCAGCAGCCCTGGACAGGGGCGACGGGATACGCAGTATTTT.

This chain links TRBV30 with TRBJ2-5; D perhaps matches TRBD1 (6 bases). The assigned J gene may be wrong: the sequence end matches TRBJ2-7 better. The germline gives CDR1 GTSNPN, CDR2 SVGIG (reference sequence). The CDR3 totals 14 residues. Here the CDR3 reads CALERQDHAYEQYF. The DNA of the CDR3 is TGTGCCTTGGAGAGACAGGACCATGCCTACGAGCAGTACTTC.

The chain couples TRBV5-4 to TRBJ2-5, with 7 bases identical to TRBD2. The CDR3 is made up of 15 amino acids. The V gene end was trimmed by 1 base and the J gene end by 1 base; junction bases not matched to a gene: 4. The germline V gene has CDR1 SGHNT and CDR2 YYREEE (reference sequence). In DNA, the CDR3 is TGTGCCAGCAGCTTGAGCGGGGACTCCCAAGAGACCCAGTACTTC. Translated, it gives CASSLSGDSQETQYF.

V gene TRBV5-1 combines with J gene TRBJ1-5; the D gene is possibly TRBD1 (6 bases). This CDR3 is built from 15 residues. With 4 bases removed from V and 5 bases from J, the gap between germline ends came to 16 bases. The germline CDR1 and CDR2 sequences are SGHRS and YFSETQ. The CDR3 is CASSPVGGADQPQHF. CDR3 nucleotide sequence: TGCGCCAGCAGCCCGGTAGGGGGGGCAGATCAGCCCCAGCATTTT.